One sample yielded the 5 T cell receptor beta chains listed below, sequenced in a study of T cells in Graves' hyperthyroidism and ophthalmopathy. Amplified TCR beta CDR3 regions derived from RNA transcripts. First-round RT-PCR of the TCR CDR3 relied on the HTBI primer set. TCRdb called the multiplex PCR reads again in MiXCR, with one record for every CDR3 protein. Altogether some 370,000 distinct CDR3 sequences are present, more than 13% being singletons, with the ten largest covering approximately 27%. Sequenced input: blood. Receptors were obtained from a man in his forties or fifties with Graves' ophthalmopathy.

This clonotype appeared many times. This chain uses TRBV20-1 with TRBJ1-5; no clear D gene. The CDR3 totals 11 residues. Germline values: CDR1 DFQATT, CDR2 SNEGSKA (reference sequence). The CDR3 protein is CTQKPIQPQHF. The CDR3, as DNA: TGCACCCAAAAACCCATTCAGCCCCAGCATTTT.

The rearrangement links TRBV19 to TRBJ2-1; 9 nucleotides align to TRBD2. Germline CDR1 LNHDA, CDR2 SQIVND (reference sequence). V shed 7 bases and J 8 bases; nucleotides not matched to a gene: 9. There are 14 residues in the CDR3. The CDR3 here is CASTQRLAAHEQFF. The DNA for the CDR3 is TGTGCCAGTACCCAGAGACTAGCGGCTCATGAGCAGTTCTTC.

This clonotype was seen at least ten times. This chain uses TRBV2 with TRBJ1-5, with D possibly matching TRBD1 (6 bases). V was shortened by 3 bases and J by 9 bases, with 12 bases between the two germline ends. Germline CDR1 and CDR2: SNHLY and FYNNEI. The CDR3 extends over 13 amino acids. Here the CDR3 DNA reads TGTGCCAGCAGTGACAGGGGAATCGGGCCCCAGCATTTT. Protein product: CASSDRGIGPQHF.

This clonotype appeared many times. The chain carries TRBV3-1 and TRBJ1-5; 9 bases match TRBD1. There are 15 residues in the CDR3. Looked up from germline, CDR1 is LGHDT and CDR2 is YNNKEL (reference sequence). The junction had 0 bases not matched to a gene; V was cut back by 3 bases and J by 0 bases. The CDR3 loop is CASSQGQGSNQPQHF. In nucleotides, the CDR3 is TGTGCCAGCAGCCAGGGACAGGGTAGCAATCAGCCCCAGCATTTT.

The CDR3 is CSGQRPTGELFF. CDR3 DNA sequence: TGCAGCGGACAGAGGCCGACCGGGGAGCTGTTTTTT. This rearrangement joins TRBV29-1 to TRBJ2-2, with D maybe TRBD1 (5 bases). Trimming stripped 7 bases from V and 5 bases from J, with 11 bases between. This CDR3 has 12 amino acids. In germline, CDR1 is SQVTM, CDR2 ANQGSEA.